The 3 T cell receptor beta chains in this list originate from one sample, sequenced in a study of shared clonotypes between healthy human individuals. The assay was immunoSEQ multiplex PCR, and TCRdb's table has in-frame clones only and misses some. The sample holds 2 million to 3 million clones, 93% seen once. Sequenced input: naive CD4+ T cells from PBMCs. This sample's subset: CD45RA+ positively selected. These receptors originate from a man in his late teens or twenties in good health. Some clones in this sample may be carry-over from other donors' samples.

A word on this clone: Other DNA sequences in this specimen translate into the identical CDR3. The chain has TRBV27 and TRBJ2-3, with 14 bases aligning to TRBD2. The CDR3 extends over 16 amino acids. V shed 5 bases, J shed 5 bases, and the junction held 6 bases outside the gene matches. Germline V CDR1 and CDR2: MNHEY, SMNVEV (reference sequence). CDR3 DNA: TGTGCCAGCAGTCCAGGGACTAGCGGGAGAAGAGATACGCAGTATTTT. Protein sequence: CASSPGTSGRRDTQYF.

The rearrangement links TRBV6-1 to TRBJ2-7; D unresolved. The CDR3 length is 15 residues. V was clipped by 2 bases and J by 6 bases, with 17 bases between them. Germline V gives CDR1 MNHNS, CDR2 SASEGT. CDR3 sequence reads: CASSERALGLGEQYF. As DNA, the CDR3 is TGTGCCAGCAGTGAAAGGGCTTTGGGGTTGGGCGAGCAGTACTTC.

The rearrangement uses TRBV28 and TRBJ1-5, with 7 bases aligning to TRBD1. Trimming cost V 5 bases and J 3 bases; bases outside gene matches: 10. This CDR3 comprises 16 residues. Germline values: CDR1 MDHEN, CDR2 SYDVKM. CDR3: CASSPTGRGFNQPQHF. DNA of the CDR3: TGTGCCAGCAGTCCGACAGGGCGGGGATTCAATCAGCCCCAGCATTTT.